This T cell receptor (beta chain) was found in a study of blood T cell repertoires in COVID-19. The CDR3 has 17 amino acids. Original handling: Researchers report that nucleated cell counts were estimated from reference gene primer amplification. The table came from immunoSEQ multiplex PCR; TCRdb's copy has only in-frame clones and leaves some out. The V and J calls and clone size are taken from that table; D and trimming were inferred from the DNA. The sample has over 200,000 clones, 80% to 90% seen once. Everyone who took part was about 18 to 90 years old, and they came from 24 US areas. The rearrangement links TRBV21-1 to TRBJ2-7; TRBD2 was called by the table and not checked on the DNA. TRBV21-1 is annotated as a pseudogene. The sequence was obtained from a woman aged 45 to 65 who had recovered from COVID-19. Sequenced input: PBMCs or T cells enriched from blood (not recorded which). CDR3 loop: CASSKVNVEGVSYEQYF. The CDR3 bases are TGTGCCAGCAGCAAAGTGAACGTGGAGGGAGTCTCCTACGAGCAGTACTTC.